A single sample gave rise to the 15 T cell receptor beta chains below, sequenced in a study of blood T cell repertoires in COVID-19. Data came from immunoSEQ multiplex PCR; TCRdb stores just in-frame clones and leaves some out. The sample gives 200,000 to 250,000 clones, about 87% of which show up once; 2% to 3% is in the top ten. The sequencing input was PBMCs or T cells enriched from blood (not recorded which). These receptors came from a woman between 25 and 40 years old with acute COVID-19.

The chain is built from TRBV9 and TRBJ2-2; the D is unclear. This CDR3 has 13 amino acids. Germline CDR1 and CDR2: SGDLS and YYNGEE. V lost 3 bases to trimming and J lost 5 bases, with 8 bases between them. The CDR3 here is CASSATWTGELFF. The CDR3 bases are TGTGCCAGCAGCGCGACTTGGACCGGGGAGCTGTTTTTT.

The chain recombines TRBV7-9 with TRBJ2-3; tentative D call: TRBD2 (7 bases). The ends were cut back, 2 bases at V and 0 bases at J, with 9 bases in the middle. This CDR3 region has 15 residues. CDR1 is SEHNR, CDR2 FQNEAQ, per germline (reference sequence). CDR3 sequence reads: CASSLRGASTDTQYF. The CDR3, as DNA: TGTGCCAGCAGCTTACGGGGGGCGAGCACAGATACGCAGTATTTT.

In this sample, this clone turned up once. The gene calls are TRBV4-1 and TRBJ2-5, with 9 nucleotides matching TRBD2. The CDR3 consists of 18 residues. Germline CDR1 reads MGHRA; CDR2 reads YSYEKL. The ends lost 0 bases at V and 0 bases at J; junction bases unmatched: 8. The CDR3 here is CASSQDIAGETYQETQYF. DNA for the CDR3: TGCGCCAGCAGCCAAGATATAGCGGGGGAAACGTACCAAGAGACCCAGTACTTC.

The rearrangement links TRBV5-1 to TRBJ1-2, with D maybe TRBD1 (6 bases). Germline-derived CDR1 and CDR2 are SGHRS and YFSETQ. V was cut by 0 bases and J by 8 bases, with 14 bases left in between. CDR3 length: 14 residues. This CDR3 is CASSLEWGPGGYTF. CDR3 coding DNA: TGCGCCAGCAGCTTGGAATGGGGGCCGGGAGGCTACACCTTC. Full variable domain (rest looked up from reference TRBV5-1 and TRBJ1-2): KAGVTQTPRYLIKTRGQQVTLSCSPISGHRSVSWYQQTPGQGLQFLFEYFSETQRNKGNFPGRFSGRQFSNSRSEMNVSTLELGDSALYLCASSLEWGPGGYTFGSGTRLTVV.

The chain carries TRBV4-1 and TRBJ1-1; D is possibly TRBD1 (6 bases). The CDR3 contains 14 residues. Looked up from germline, CDR1 is MGHRA and CDR2 is YSYEKL. V shed 11 bases and J shed 2 bases, with 18 bases lying between them. CDR3 sequence reads: CAARGRGANTEAFF. CDR3 DNA sequence: TGCGCCGCCCGAGGGCGGGGGGCTAACACTGAAGCTTTCTTT.

V and J are TRBV4-3 and TRBJ2-5; D unresolved. In germline, CDR1 is LGHNA, CDR2 YSLEER. The V gene lost 0 bases and the J gene lost 7 bases, with 18 bases spanning the gap. The CDR3 length is 16 residues. CDR3 nucleotide sequence: TGCGCCAGCAGCCAAGATCTAGGTGGCAGTCCCGCGACCCAGTACTTC. Protein sequence: CASSQDLGGSPATQYF.

This chain joins TRBV5-1 and TRBJ1-5, with 7 bases aligning to TRBD1. The V gene's germline CDR1 is SGHRS and CDR2 YFSETQ. The length of the CDR3 is 15 residues. Losses at the gene ends were 4 bases for V and 4 bases for J; bases not matched to a gene: 8. The DNA of the CDR3 is TGCGCCAGCAGCCCGCAGGGGGGACTGAATCAGCCCCAGCATTTT. It encodes CASSPQGGLNQPQHF.

The chain joins TRBV11-3 to TRBJ2-2, with TRBD1 matching over 11 bases. J lost 3 bases, V lost 3 bases, and 0 bases had no gene match. CDR1 is SGHNT, CDR2 YENEEA, per germline. The CDR3 is made up of 15 amino acids. The CDR3 nucleotides are TGTGCCAGCAGCTTGGGACAGGGGGACACCGGGGAGCTGTTTTTT. This encodes CASSLGQGDTGELFF.

V gene TRBV6-5 combines with J gene TRBJ1-2; D may be TRBD1 (6 bases). The germline V and J ends were trimmed by 5 bases and 4 bases, with 11 bases remaining between them. The CDR3 extends over 13 amino acids. The germline CDR1 and CDR2 sequences are MNHEY and SVGAGI. The CDR3 loop reads CASSPRGPYGYTF. The CDR3 DNA sequence: TGTGCCAGCAGTCCCAGGGGCCCCTATGGCTACACCTTC.

This clone was counted once. This sequence joins TRBV18 and TRBJ2-5, with TRBD2 matching over 9 bases. Germline V gene lookup returns CDR1 KGHSH and CDR2 LQKENI. This CDR3 has 14 amino acids. Germline trimming cut 6 bases from V and 13 bases from J; bases unmatched to any gene: 15. Written as DNA, the CDR3 is TGTGCCAGCTCCCCCGAGAGCGGGGGGCCTCTCTTGTACTTC. Translating it yields CASSPESGGPLLYF.

The sample holds one count of this clone. One end of the junction does not line up with germline, which may come from a read error. The J gene is TRBJ2-1, the V gene TRBV7-2; D is uncertain. The CDR3 has 11 residues. Germline CDR1 reads SGHTA; CDR2 reads FQGNSA. The CDR3 sequence is CASSSDNEQFF. The CDR3, as DNA: TGTGCCAGCAGCTCCGACAATGAGCAGTTCTTC.

The V call is TRBV14, the J call TRBJ2-5, with TRBD1 as a possible D gene (5 bases). Trimming took off 4 bases at V and 3 bases at J, with 12 bases between the two ends. CDR1 and CDR2 (germline): SGHDN, FVKESK. CDR3 size: 14 residues. This CDR3 reads CASSPLWGKETQYF. The CDR3 DNA is TGTGCCAGCAGCCCGCTTTGGGGCAAAGAGACCCAGTACTTC.

This clone was seen a handful of times. The rearrangement links TRBV4-3 to TRBJ1-1; tentatively, D is TRBD1 (6 bases). Germline-derived CDR1 and CDR2 are LGHNA and YSLEER. Deletions cut 0 bases from V and 1 base from J, with 12 bases between. The CDR3 is 16 amino acids. The DNA of the CDR3 is TGCGCCAGCAGCCAAGACGGGGGGGCGGCGAACACTGAAGCTTTCTTT. It translates to CASSQDGGAANTEAFF.

About this clone: Other nucleotide sequences in the sample specify the same CDR3. J is TRBJ2-5 and V is TRBV7-9; the match to TRBD2 covers 7 bases. V trimming: 0 bases; J trimming: 2 bases; junction bases outside the gene matches: 0. Germline-derived CDR1 and CDR2 are SEHNR and FQNEAQ (reference sequence). The CDR3 extends over 14 amino acids. The CDR3 is CASSLAGGQETQYF. The CDR3 DNA is TGTGCCAGCAGCTTAGCGGGGGGGCAAGAGACCCAGTACTTC.

The V gene is TRBV9, the J gene TRBJ1-2, with TRBD1 matching 7 bases. The CDR3 sequence is 13 residues long. Looked up from germline, CDR1 is SGDLS and CDR2 is YYNGEE. V dropped 0 bases and J dropped 7; count of bases not matched to a gene: 3. The CDR3 sequence is CASSVVDRRGYTF. The CDR3 region has the DNA TGTGCCAGCAGCGTAGTGGACAGGCGTGGCTACACCTTC. Looking up the rest from reference TRBV9 and TRBJ1-2 gives the full variable domain: DSGVTQTPKHLITATGQRVTLRCSPRSGDLSVYWYQQSLDQGLQFLIQYYNGEERAKGNILERFSAQQFPDLHSELNLSSLELGDSALYFCASSVVDRRGYTFGSGTRLTVV.